The T cell receptor beta chain under discussion was sequenced for a study of blood T cell repertoires in COVID-19. The wider study: Nucleic acid was either cDNA or gDNA, and it came from T cells, B-cell-depleted T cells, or PBMCs.

The assay was immunoSEQ multiplex PCR, and TCRdb's table has in-frame clones only and misses some. The sample has fewer than 200,000 clones, over 70% seen once. The trim removed 1 base at V and 3 bases at J, leaving 4 bases unmatched. Germline loops: CDR1 GTSNPN, CDR2 SVGIG (reference sequence). The CDR3 length is 14 residues. Clinical histories supplied by participants themselves formed the basis of cohort assignment. This chain links TRBV30 with TRBJ2-5; 8 bases are a match to TRBD1. This TCR was sampled from a woman in her 50s in a cohort exposed to, infected with or recovered from COVID-19 (not recorded which). Sequenced: PBMCs or T cells enriched from blood (not recorded which). For the CDR3, the DNA is TGTGCCTGGAGTGGAAGGACAGGGAAAGAGACCCAGTACTTC. Protein sequence: CAWSGRTGKETQYF. Looking up the rest from reference TRBV30 and TRBJ2-5 gives the full variable domain: SQTIHQWPATLVQPVGSPLSLECTVEGTSNPNLYWYRQAAGRGLQLLFYSVGIGQISSEVPQNLSASRPQDRQFILSSKKLLLSDSGFYLCAWSGRTGKETQYFGPGTRLLVL.